This T cell receptor beta chain was recorded in a study of cytomegalovirus exposure and HLA in healthy donors (dated by TCRdb to 2016 to 2017). A note on the overall study: According to an earlier analysis of 587 of the donors, some 170 million T cells yielded roughly 110 million unique TCR beta sequences and approximately 300 Gb of sequence data. Typing coverage varied by locus: about 620-640 donors for A, B, C, DRB1 and DQB1; roughly 520 for DQA1; 600 to 610 for DPA1; 400 to 480 for DPB1. A separate validation cohort of about 110 different subjects was used in addition to the 666-subject first cohort. A later genetic analysis took genome-wide SNP genotypes for about 55% of the roughly 670 donors and used that subset as a discovery cohort. High-throughput TCR immunosequencing, statistical association of individual TCRs with disease status, and machine learning were combined to predict cytomegalovirus infection status. Among a few hundred genotyped donors of the cohort, an average of around 240,000 unique TCR beta nucleotide sequences were sequenced per donor, about a sixth of them non-productive. A handful of DR-DQ haplotypes were handled as single units for association and clustering because linkage in the cohort was strong. The study was designed to test whether signatures of past pathogen exposure could be identified by cataloging public T cell receptors. Among the roughly 400 genotyped donors, more than 70% belonged to the genetic ancestry cluster associated with self-reported Caucasian donors. Donor age, sex, ethnicity and CMV serostatus were compiled alongside the repertoire data. The later analysis used no new phenotypic data to find candidate immune exposures, relying instead on TCR beta sequences and their occurrence across donors. Class I and class II HLA loci were covered by the typing at four-digit resolution. An earlier analysis of about 620 of the donors applied high-throughput TCR beta sequencing to assess whether each TCR beta V gene segment acted as functional or pseudogenic. Approximately 310 gigabases of sequencing data and roughly 90 million unique TCR sequences were included in an early release covering 550 to 800 HLA-typed donors. A later analysis re-analyzed previously published TCR beta repertoires from roughly 630 donors and added high-resolution HLA genotyping to study TCR occurrence patterns. The T cell repertoires of 666 subjects were profiled by immunosequencing and related to cytomegalovirus serostatus. All discovery cohort repertoires had been generated using a single sequencing platform.

From its cysteine to its phenylalanine, the CDR3 spans 15 amino acids. Solely the CDR3 DNA is kept, with 45 bases framed from the first base. About this clone itself: The antigen it binds to is not known. One base away there is no much larger clone; base qualities are not given.

Overall results and qualifications from the work: In a later genetic analysis, a missense DCLRE1C variant was associated with V-gene and J-gene trimming of TCR beta chains, and the association was replicated in an independent cohort. CMV serostatus was the only immune exposure information available for the cohort. Sequencing depth was assumed to be roughly uniform across donors in the presence/absence analyses, though that assumption may not hold. Because HLA typing was missing for some donors at each locus, association tests included only the typed subset. A later analysis found that most CMV-associated TCR beta chains appeared HLA-restricted, with HLA associations seemingly driven largely by CMV exposure. According to the authors, the approach could potentially be generalized to other disease states and immunological phenotypes. Compared with equally common non-associated chains, HLA-associated TCR beta chains in a later analysis were more clonally expanded and had lower generation probabilities. Because counts were too low, roughly 18 rarely observed V segments, including chromosome 9 orphons, were left out of the earlier analysis of approximately 500 of the donors. In an earlier analysis of more than 450 of the donors, most TCR beta V segments were observed in productive rearrangements about 87% or about 30% of the time, broadly matching IMGT annotations. At a false discovery rate of 0.05, a later analysis linked 16,951 TCR beta sequences to specific HLA alleles. According to a later analysis, parvovirus B19, influenza, CMV and Epstein-Barr virus appeared linked to several top co-occurrence clusters. Assigning TCR associations to individual alleles was difficult when HLA alleles, especially DR and DQ, strongly co-occurred. In a later genetic analysis, fewer N-insertions in productive TCRs were reported among donors in an Asian-associated ancestry cluster than the roughly 710-donor mean. In vitro tests confirmed that a few of the cytomegalovirus-associated TCR beta chains recognize cytomegalovirus antigens. Correlated functional status among segregating V segments might be attributable to linkage disequilibrium, but an unknown experimental factor could not be ruled out. A cluster of highly shared sequence variants was judged likely to be a technical artifact of the sequencing pipeline. The classifier was reported to diagnose cytomegalovirus status with high specificity and sensitivity in both the original and validation cohorts. Some IMGT-functional V segments, including TRBV6-2 and TRBV6-3, could not be told apart with the 87-base-pair reads, so those segments were excluded. Only TCR beta chains were sequenced in this cohort, and the absence of alpha or paired-chain data limited detectable features. In the study, 150 to 200 TCR beta chains were listed as associated with cytomegalovirus. A later analysis found that TCR association rates varied across HLA loci, with DRB1 alleles showing the most associated TCRs and HLA-C alleles the fewest. A further reported finding was that TCR beta sequences accurately predicted the HLA-A and HLA-B alleles for most subjects in the first cohort. Across donors, most TCR sequences were observed very rarely, whereas some public TCRs were present in many individuals.

In total, approximately 700 healthy bone marrow donors made up the cohort. All cohort members were sampled while nominally healthy, although unrecorded immune exposures were likely present. The donor tested CMV seropositive, placing the donor among the approximately 290 seropositive members of the cohort. Each donor provided a peripheral blood sample, and peripheral blood mononuclear cells were used for TCR beta sequencing. The Qiagen DNeasy Blood Extraction Kit was used to extract genomic DNA from the blood cell samples. Receptor amplification or capture employed the immunoSEQ multiplex PCR assay. For the multiplex PCR, a mixture combining 60 forward primers for TCR Vbeta segments and 13 reverse primers for TCR Jbeta segments was used. A multiplex PCR assay on genomic DNA amplified the CDR3 region of rearranged TCR beta genes. The Illumina HiSeq System was used to sequence the amplified TCR beta libraries as 87-base-pair reads. The original methods were these. A later analysis tallied roughly 76 million unique TCR beta chains across the 610 or so repertoires, and some 12 million of those chains were shared by two or more donors. Raw reads were error-corrected and collapsed into unique sequences by a nearest-neighbor algorithm in which closely related sequences were merged to remove PCR and sequencing errors. Alignment of CDR3 sequences to IMGT reference sequences was used to assign V, D and J gene segments. For a sequence to be retained, a match of at least six nucleotides to both a V gene segment and a J gene segment was required. Rearrangements were classified as productive when the CDR3 lacked stop codons and remained in frame with V and J, and all other rearrangements were classified as non-productive. Following IMGT convention, CDR3 was defined as the stretch from the second conserved V-encoded cysteine to the conserved J-encoded phenylalanine. Sequences without an unambiguous match to a single V gene segment were excluded from the earlier analysis of almost 600 of the donors. An earlier analysis of just under 600 of the donors called V segments functional above 56.7% productive rearrangements and segregating when the between-donor standard deviation exceeded 5%. A statistical classification framework was built for diagnosing cytomegalovirus status from the catalog of TCR beta chain sequences. V and J gene assignment, in a later analysis, came from comparing TCR nucleotide sequences with IMGT/GENE-DB human TR gene sequences. A later analysis assigned CDR3 sequences and most-parsimonious VDJ recombination scenarios with the TCRdist pipeline. In a later analysis, each TCR beta chain was defined by its CDR3 amino acid sequence together with its V-gene family, and reads without a unique V-gene family were excluded. A later analysis removed 592 highly shared, low-generation-probability nucleotide sequences to deal with suspected cross-contamination and a sequencing artifact. A later analysis calculated a clonal expansion index for each public chain from normalized within-repertoire ranks of inferred template counts. In a later analysis, generation probabilities were computed with a VDJ recombination model fitted to out-of-frame rearrangements, and the resulting probabilities were checked against IGoR. In a later analysis, TCR-TCR, TCR-HLA and TCR-CMV co-occurrence was scored with hypergeometric tests, and a repertoire-size bias correction was applied to TCR pairs. To estimate false discovery rates, a later analysis permuted the HLA or CMV assignments 20 times. A later analysis grouped co-occurring TCRs with DBSCAN, adding TCRdist sequence similarity when clustering within HLA-allele-positive subsets. Repertoires with fewer than 30,000 or more than 120,000 public chains were left out of co-occurrence clustering, as were a few repertoires with anomalous nucleotide sharing. The table comes from immuneACCESS by way of TCRdb, which keeps in-frame sequences with V and J called. Part of the clones is missing from these tables; in studies checked, under half for an unresolved V gene and the rest for unknown reasons. For V, J and clone size, that table is used; D and trimming come from the DNA. This sample lists about 99,000 clones; over 60% were detected once. 2.5% to 3.5% of the sample goes to the ten largest clones.

The sequenced sample was PBMCs. This chain joins TRBV1 to TRBJ2-5; the table's TRBD2 call for D was not verified on the DNA. TRBV1 is given as a pseudogene. The sequence came from a male donor in good health and CMV-seropositive. CDR3 reads: CTSSQGVLGGETQYF. The nucleotide sequence reads as follows: TGCACCAGCAGCCAAGGCGTACTGGGGGGAGAGACCCAGTACTTC.